These 24 T cell receptor beta chains were all obtained from the same sample, sequenced in a study of immune heterogeneity within non-small cell lung tumors. For the TCR beta CDR3, multiplex PCR with 32 V and 13 J primers performed the amplification. TCRdb analysed the multiplex PCR reads with MiXCR anew, one entry per CDR3 protein. The sample lists more than 10,000 distinct CDR3 sequences, 25% to 30% occurring once. Bulk tumor genomic DNA was the template, and each sample received 450 to 750 ng. Spaced far apart, several biopsies were taken from each primary tumor during surgery. Patients underwent curative surgery for non-small cell lung cancer (untreated and newly diagnosed). The sequenced sample consisted of lung tumor tissue. The receptors were sampled from a man aged 45 to 65 with non-small cell lung cancer.

Note on this clonotype: Given a much more abundant clone one base away, this may be a read error. This sequence joins TRBV3-1 and TRBJ1-1; TRBD1 is a possible D gene (5 bases). This CDR3 is built from 14 residues. In germline, CDR1 is LGHDT, CDR2 YNNKEL (reference sequence). The ends were cut back, 4 bases at V and 7 bases at J, with 16 bases in the middle. In DNA form, the CDR3 reads TGTGCCAGCAGCCCCACAAGGGGAGGAGGTGAAGCTTTCTTT. Its translation: CASSPTRGGGEAFF.

In the case of this clonotype: A much larger clone lies a single base off, so this may be a read error. The V call is TRBV2, the J call TRBJ1-1; D gene unclear. This CDR3 has 13 residues. The germline V gene encodes CDR1 SNHLY and CDR2 FYNNEI. CDR3 loop: CASRSDHNTEDFF. In nucleotides, the CDR3 is TGTGCCAGCAGGTCGGACCATAACACTGAAGATTTCTTT.

In regard to this clonotype: A much larger clone lies a single base off, so this may be a read error. The chain carries TRBV7-3 and TRBJ2-3; weak D call: TRBD2 (6 bases). The CDR3 runs to 14 residues. Germline-derived CDR1 and CDR2 are SGHTA and FQGTGA. V gave up 2 bases and J gave up 5 bases, with 11 bases separating them. The CDR3: CASSLEGAGDTQYF. The CDR3 nucleotides read TGTGCCAGCAGCTTAGAGGGAGCGGGAGATACGCAGTATTTT.

This clonotype showed up many times. The chain links TRBV28 to TRBJ2-3, with 8 bases matching TRBD1. This CDR3 contains 22 residues. Trimming took 3 bases from V and 3 from J; bases not matched to a gene: 26. CDR1 MDHEN and CDR2 SYDVKM come from the germline V gene. The CDR3 DNA is TGTGCCAGCAGTTTTCCGTCTTCTACACAACACAAACCCAGGGGGCAGACAGATACGCAGTATTTT. This encodes CASSFPSSTQHKPRGQTDTQYF.

This clonotype was detected only a few times. Sequence at one end of the junction differs from germline and may be a read error. V is TRBV3-1 and J is TRBJ2-7, with 10 bases identical to TRBD1. This CDR3 spans 13 amino acids. Germline CDR1 and CDR2: LGHDT and YNNKEL (reference sequence). The chain's CDR3 is CVSSRQGAYVQYF. Here the CDR3 DNA reads TGTGTCAGCAGCCGACAGGGGGCGTATGTGCAGTACTTC.

About this clonotype itself: A single base separates this from a much larger clone, so it may be a read error. V usage is TRBV28 and J usage is TRBJ2-7; 9 bases map to TRBD1. The germline V gene encodes CDR1 MDHEN and CDR2 SYDVKM. The CDR3 totals 17 residues. The ends lost 7 bases at V and 4 bases at J; junction bases unmatched: 17. Here the CDR3 reads CASIPTGGDEDLYEQYF. The CDR3 DNA sequence: TGTGCCAGCATCCCAACAGGGGGCGATGAGGATCTATACGAGCAGTACTTC.

This clonotype was counted many times. This chain connects TRBV20-1 to TRBJ2-1, with 8 bases that match TRBD2. The length of the CDR3 is 14 residues. Trimming took 6 bases from V and 2 from J; bases not matched to a gene: 6. Germline CDR1 is DFQATT and CDR2 is SNEGSKA (reference sequence). The DNA for the CDR3 is TGCAGTGCAAGGCGGGAGGCCCCCTACAATGAGCAGTTCTTC. Translation gives CSARREAPYNEQFF.

There are many counts of this clonotype. This chain joins TRBV20-1 and TRBJ2-5; D remains ambiguous. This CDR3 spans 13 amino acids. The V end lost 6 bases, the J end lost 1 base, and 12 bases lay between the germline ends. From germline, CDR1 is DFQATT and CDR2 SNEGSKA (reference sequence). The CDR3 here is CSARGGSQETQYF. DNA for the CDR3: TGCAGTGCCCGAGGCGGCTCCCAAGAGACCCAGTACTTC.

On this clonotype itself: Being one base from a much bigger clone, this may be a read error. This chain connects TRBV20-1 to TRBJ2-5; 7 positions match TRBD2. The J segment lost 10 bases and the V segment lost 6 bases, leaving 11 bases of the junction unmatched. There are 12 residues in the CDR3. CDR1 and CDR2 (germline): DFQATT, SNEGSKA (reference sequence). CDR3 loop: CSATDTRGSQYF. CDR3 nucleotides: TGCAGTGCCACAGACACGCGGGGGAGCCAGTACTTC.

There are a few counts of this clonotype. V usage is TRBV20-1 and J usage is TRBJ2-2, with D unclear. This CDR3 has 14 amino acids. The ends were cut back, 3 bases at V and 0 bases at J, with 8 bases in the middle. The germline CDR1 and CDR2 sequences are DFQATT and SNEGSKA (reference sequence). CDR3 sequence: CSASGLTNTGELFF. The DNA for the CDR3 is TGCAGTGCTAGTGGGCTAACGAACACCGGGGAGCTGTTTTTT.

This clonotype occurred many times. The rearrangement joins TRBV4-2 to TRBJ2-7; D remains unclear. Germline V gives CDR1 LGHNA, CDR2 YNFKEQ. The CDR3 runs 15 residues. The germline V and J ends were trimmed by 1 base and 1 base, with 11 bases remaining between them. This CDR3 reads CASSQGPESSYEQYF. In DNA, the CDR3 is TGTGCCAGCAGCCAAGGGCCGGAATCATCCTACGAGCAGTACTTC.

This clonotype was picked up a small number of times. The gene calls are TRBV12-3 or TRBV12-4 and TRBJ1-1; 9 positions match TRBD1. V dropped 6 bases and J dropped 4; count of bases not matched to a gene: 9. The length of the CDR3 is 15 residues. This CDR3 is CASSLGQGGGTEAFF. For the CDR3, the DNA is TGTGCCAGCAGCTTGGGACAGGGAGGAGGCACTGAAGCTTTCTTT.

This sequence joins TRBV7-3 and TRBJ2-1; a possible D gene is TRBD2 (6 bases). Germline CDR1 reads SGHTA; CDR2 reads FQGTGA. V was pared by 1 base and J by 8 bases, with 18 bases between. The CDR3 length is 16 residues. The CDR3 DNA is TGTGCCAGCAGCTTAAGAGTAGGCGGGGATGGGGATGAGCAGTTCTTC. This gives the protein CASSLRVGGDGDEQFF.

With respect to this clonotype: A much larger clone is a single base away; this may be a read error. The chain is built from TRBV6-4 and TRBJ2-1; 11 bases are shared with TRBD2. Germline-derived CDR1 and CDR2 are MRHNA and SNTAGT. The CDR3 is 15 amino acids. CDR3 sequence (DNA): TGTGCCAGCAGTGACTCTAGCGGGGGGGCCAATAAGCAGTTCTTC. This sequence encodes CASSDSSGGANKQFF.

About this clonotype itself: This could be a read error, since a much larger clone is one nucleotide away. The chain combines TRBV20-1 with TRBJ1-1; D gene uncertain. CDR3 length equals 15 residues. Germline CDR1 is DFQATT and CDR2 is SNEGSKA (reference sequence). V was trimmed by 3 bases and J by 1 base, leaving 15 bases between them. The CDR3 DNA reads as TGCAGTGCTAGTTGGTTGAGACACACGAACACTGAAGCTTTCTTT. Its protein is CSASWLRHTNTEAFF.

Concerning this clonotype: Possible read error: a much larger clone is one base away. The V and J genes are TRBV28 and TRBJ2-6, with a weak D call TRBD1 (6 bases). CDR1 MDHEN and CDR2 SYDVKM come from the germline V gene. The CDR3 is 16 amino acids. The DNA of the CDR3 is TGTGCCAGAAGTTTATTTTCAGGGGCTGGGGCCAACGTCCTGACTTTC. Translation: CARSLFSGAGANVLTF.

This clonotype qualifies as medium-sized. The V gene is TRBV28, the J gene TRBJ1-2; D is unclear. Per the germline V gene, CDR1 is MDHEN and CDR2 is SYDVKM. CDR3 size: 14 residues. The germline V and J ends were trimmed by 6 bases and 7 bases, with 18 bases remaining between them. The CDR3 bases are TGTGCCAGCAGCTACTCCACGGGGTTCTCTGGCTACACCTTC. It encodes CASSYSTGFSGYTF.

To note about this clonotype: A single base separates this from a much larger clone, so it may be a read error. In DNA, the CDR3 is TGTGACAGCAGCTTATCAGGGGGCTTGACTGAAGCTTTCTTT. This sequence encodes CDSSLSGGLTEAFF. The chain combines TRBV7-9 with TRBJ1-1; 8 bases are a match to TRBD1. Per the germline V gene, CDR1 is SEHNR and CDR2 is FQNEAQ (reference sequence). The CDR3 length is 14 residues. The variable domain in full, completed from reference TRBV7-9 and TRBJ1-1, reads DTGVSQNPRHKITKRGQNVTFRCDPISEHNRLYWYRQTLGQGPEFLTYFQNEAQLEKSRLLSDRFSAERPKGSFSTLEIQRTEQGDSAMYLCDSSLSGGLTEAFFGQGTRLTVV.

In this sample, this clonotype turned up many times. The chain carries TRBV27 and TRBJ1-6; TRBD1 aligns across 9 bases. There are 15 residues in the CDR3. CDR1 MNHEY and CDR2 SMNVEV come from the germline V gene (reference sequence). J was trimmed by 5 bases and V by 6 bases; bases with no gene match: 5. The CDR3 is CASSEQGANNSPLHF. The CDR3 DNA reads TGTGCCAGCAGCGAACAGGGGGCAAATAATTCACCCCTCCACTTT.

This clonotype was found a few times. The V and J genes are TRBV15 and TRBJ1-5; D gene unclear. V gave up 0 bases and J gave up 1 base, with 13 bases separating them. Germline loops: CDR1 LNHNV, CDR2 YYDKDF (reference sequence). The CDR3 length is 17 residues. The CDR3 DNA reads as TGTGCCACCAGCAGAGATACGGCGGGAGGGAGCAATCAGCCCCAGCATTTT. This encodes CATSRDTAGGSNQPQHF.

Regarding this clonotype: A much larger clone sits a single nucleotide away, making a read error possible. The chain employs TRBV11-3 and TRBJ2-1, with 12 nucleotides matching TRBD1. The CDR3 has 15 amino acids. Germline V lookup: CDR1 SGHNT, CDR2 YENEEA. The J segment lost 9 bases and the V segment lost 4 bases, leaving 7 bases of the junction unmatched. DNA of the CDR3: TGTGCCAGCAGCTCTCGGGACAGGGGGCGAGGTGAGCAGTTCTTC. Encoded protein: CASSSRDRGRGEQFF.

This clonotype was seen ten or more times. This sequence joins TRBV5-1 and TRBJ2-3; weak D call: TRBD2 (6 bases). The CDR3 sequence is 14 residues long. V was shortened by 3 bases and J by 2 bases, with 10 bases between the two germline ends. CDR1 is SGHRS and CDR2 is YFSETQ in the germline V gene. CDR3 protein: CASSSLAYTDTQYF. The DNA of the CDR3 is TGCGCCAGCAGCTCACTAGCCTACACAGATACGCAGTATTTT.

With respect to this clonotype: Being one base from a much bigger clone, this may be a read error. The chain couples TRBV14 to TRBJ2-7; maybe TRBD1 (6 bases). The CDR3 is 14 residues long. Germline lookup yields CDR1 SGHDN and CDR2 FVKESK. Here the CDR3 reads CASSRIQGYYKQYF. The CDR3 nucleotides are TGTGCCAGCAGCCGAATACAGGGATACTACAAGCAGTACTTC.

In this sample, this clonotype turned up many times. This sequence joins TRBV20-1 and TRBJ1-6; D ambiguous. V lost 0 bases, J lost 0 bases, and 6 bases lay in between. The CDR3 length is 15 residues. Germline V gene data show CDR1 as DFQATT and CDR2 as SNEGSKA (reference sequence). This CDR3 reads CSAREVSSYNSPLHF. CDR3 in DNA: TGCAGTGCTAGAGAAGTGAGCTCCTATAATTCACCCCTCCACTTT.